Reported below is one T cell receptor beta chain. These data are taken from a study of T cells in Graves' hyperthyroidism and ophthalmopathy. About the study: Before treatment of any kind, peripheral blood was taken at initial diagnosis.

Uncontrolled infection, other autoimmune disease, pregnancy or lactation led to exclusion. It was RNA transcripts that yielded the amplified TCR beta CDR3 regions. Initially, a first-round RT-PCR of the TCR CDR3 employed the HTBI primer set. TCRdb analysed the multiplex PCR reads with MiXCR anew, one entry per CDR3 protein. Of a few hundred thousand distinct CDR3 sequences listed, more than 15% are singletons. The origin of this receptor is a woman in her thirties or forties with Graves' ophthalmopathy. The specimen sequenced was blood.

CDR3 DNA: TGCAGTGCTAGAGATCCCGGGACTGAGGCCCAGGGGCAGTACTTC. Protein: CSARDPGTEAQGQYF. The V and J genes are TRBV20-1 and TRBJ2-7; D may be TRBD2 (6 bases). CDR1 and CDR2 from the germline V gene are DFQATT and SNEGSKA (reference sequence). Trimming removed 0 bases from V and 9 bases from J, with 21 bases in between. CDR3 length: 15 residues.